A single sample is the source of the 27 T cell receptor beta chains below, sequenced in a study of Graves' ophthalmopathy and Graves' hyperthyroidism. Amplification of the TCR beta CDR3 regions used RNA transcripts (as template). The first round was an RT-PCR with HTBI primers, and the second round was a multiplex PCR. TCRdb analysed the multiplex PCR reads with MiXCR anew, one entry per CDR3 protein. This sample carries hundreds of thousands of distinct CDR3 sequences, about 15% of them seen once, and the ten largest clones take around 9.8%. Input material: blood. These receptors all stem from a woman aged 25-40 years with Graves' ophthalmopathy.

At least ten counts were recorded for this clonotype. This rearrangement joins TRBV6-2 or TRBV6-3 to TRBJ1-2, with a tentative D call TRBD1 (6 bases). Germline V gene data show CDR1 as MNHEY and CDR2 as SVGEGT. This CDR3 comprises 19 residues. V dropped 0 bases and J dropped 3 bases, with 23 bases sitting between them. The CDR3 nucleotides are TGTGCCAGCAGTTACTCGAGGTGGAGGGGCCAGGGGATAGACTATGGCTACACCTTC. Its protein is CASSYSRWRGQGIDYGYTF.

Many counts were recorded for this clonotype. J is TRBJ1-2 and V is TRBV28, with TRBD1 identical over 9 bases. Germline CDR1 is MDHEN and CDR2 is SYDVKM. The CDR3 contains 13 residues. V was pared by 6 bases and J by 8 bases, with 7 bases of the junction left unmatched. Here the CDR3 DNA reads TGTGCCAGCAGACCGGGACAGGGCGGAGGCTACACCTTC. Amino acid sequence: CASRPGQGGGYTF.

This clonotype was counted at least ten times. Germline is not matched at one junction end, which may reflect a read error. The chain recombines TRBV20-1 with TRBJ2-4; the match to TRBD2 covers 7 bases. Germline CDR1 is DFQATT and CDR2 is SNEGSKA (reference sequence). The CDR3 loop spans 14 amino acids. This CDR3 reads CSGVASGVKNIKYF. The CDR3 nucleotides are TGCAGTGGGGTGGCGAGCGGGGTCAAAAACATTAAGTACTTC.

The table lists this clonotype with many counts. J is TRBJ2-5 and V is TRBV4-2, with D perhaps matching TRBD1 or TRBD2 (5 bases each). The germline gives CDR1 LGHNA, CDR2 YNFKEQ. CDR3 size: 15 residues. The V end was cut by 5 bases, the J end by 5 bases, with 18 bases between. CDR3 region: CASSSVGEWSETQYF. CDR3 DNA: TGTGCCAGCAGCTCCGTGGGGGAGTGGAGTGAGACCCAGTACTTC.

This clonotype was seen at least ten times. The DNA for the CDR3 is TGCGCCAGCACCCATGGCGGAAGGGCTAACTATGGCTACACCTTC. It encodes CASTHGGRANYGYTF. This rearrangement joins TRBV5-1 to TRBJ1-2; D is undetermined. Trimming took off 6 bases at V and 0 bases at J, with 15 bases between the two ends. The CDR3 runs 15 residues. Per germline, CDR1 SGHRS and CDR2 YFSETQ.

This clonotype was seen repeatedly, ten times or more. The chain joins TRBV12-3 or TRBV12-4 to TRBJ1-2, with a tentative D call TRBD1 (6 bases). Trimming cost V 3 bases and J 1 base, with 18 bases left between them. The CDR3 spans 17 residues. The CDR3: CASSFEHRASINYGYTF. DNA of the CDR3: TGTGCCAGCAGTTTCGAGCACAGGGCTTCTATTAACTATGGCTACACCTTC.

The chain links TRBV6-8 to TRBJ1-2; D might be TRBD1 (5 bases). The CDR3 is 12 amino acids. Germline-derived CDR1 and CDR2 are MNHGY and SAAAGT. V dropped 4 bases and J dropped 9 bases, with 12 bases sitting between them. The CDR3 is CASSSQDRSYTF. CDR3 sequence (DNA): TGTGCCAGCAGTTCCCAAGACAGAAGCTACACCTTC.

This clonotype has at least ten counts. The CDR3 sequence: CSASLAQGPQPQHF. The CDR3 bases are TGCAGTGCTAGTCTCGCACAGGGCCCCCAGCCCCAGCATTTT. This chain joins TRBV20-1 and TRBJ1-5; the D gene is possibly TRBD1 (6 bases). V was shortened by 3 bases and J by 7 bases, with 16 bases between the two germline ends. Germline CDR1 reads DFQATT; CDR2 reads SNEGSKA (reference sequence). This CDR3 region has 14 residues.

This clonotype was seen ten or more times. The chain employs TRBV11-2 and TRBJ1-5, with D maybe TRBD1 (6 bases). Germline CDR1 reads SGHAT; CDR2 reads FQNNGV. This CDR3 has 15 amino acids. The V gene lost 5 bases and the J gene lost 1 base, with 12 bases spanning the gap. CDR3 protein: CASSATGLSNQPQHF. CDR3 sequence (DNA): TGTGCCAGCAGCGCGACAGGACTAAGCAATCAGCCCCAGCATTTT. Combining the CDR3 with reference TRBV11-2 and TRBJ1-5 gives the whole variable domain EAGVAQSPRYKIIEKRQSVAFWCNPISGHATLYWYQQILGQGPKLLIQFQNNGVVDDSQLPKDRFSAERLKGVDSTLKIQPAKLEDSAVYLCASSATGLSNQPQHFGDGTRLSIL.

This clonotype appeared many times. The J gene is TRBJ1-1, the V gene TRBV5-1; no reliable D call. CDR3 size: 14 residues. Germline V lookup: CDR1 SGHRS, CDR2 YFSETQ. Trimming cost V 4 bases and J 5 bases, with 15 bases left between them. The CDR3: CASSPLYPGTEAFF. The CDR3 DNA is TGCGCCAGCAGCCCCCTCTACCCGGGAACTGAAGCTTTCTTT.

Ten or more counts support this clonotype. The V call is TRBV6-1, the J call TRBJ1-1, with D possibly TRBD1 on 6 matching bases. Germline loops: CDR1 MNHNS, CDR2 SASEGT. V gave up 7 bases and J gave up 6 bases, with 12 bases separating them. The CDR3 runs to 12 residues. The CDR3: CASIGQTPEAFF. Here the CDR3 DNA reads TGTGCCAGCATCGGACAGACACCTGAAGCTTTCTTT.

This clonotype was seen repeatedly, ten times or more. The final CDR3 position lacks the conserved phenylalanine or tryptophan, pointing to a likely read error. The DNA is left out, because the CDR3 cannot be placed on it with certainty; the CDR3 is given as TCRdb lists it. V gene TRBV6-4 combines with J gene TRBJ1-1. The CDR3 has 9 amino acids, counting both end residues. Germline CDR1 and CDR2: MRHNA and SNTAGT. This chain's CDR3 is CASSDPSTY.

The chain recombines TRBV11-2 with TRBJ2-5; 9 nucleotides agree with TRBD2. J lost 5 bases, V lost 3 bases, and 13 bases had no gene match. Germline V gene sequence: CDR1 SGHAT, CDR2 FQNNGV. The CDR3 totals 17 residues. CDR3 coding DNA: TGTGCCAGCAGCTTGTCAGGTCTAGCGGGGCCCAGGGAGACCCAGTACTTC. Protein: CASSLSGLAGPRETQYF. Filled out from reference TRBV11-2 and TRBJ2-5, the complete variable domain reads EAGVAQSPRYKIIEKRQSVAFWCNPISGHATLYWYQQILGQGPKLLIQFQNNGVVDDSQLPKDRFSAERLKGVDSTLKIQPAKLEDSAVYLCASSLSGLAGPRETQYFGPGTRLLVL.

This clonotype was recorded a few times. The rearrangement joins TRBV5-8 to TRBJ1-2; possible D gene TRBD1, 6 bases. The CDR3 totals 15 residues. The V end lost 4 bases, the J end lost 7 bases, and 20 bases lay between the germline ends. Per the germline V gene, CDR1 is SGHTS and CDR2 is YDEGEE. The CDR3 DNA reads TGTGCCAGCAGCCCCATGACAGGAACGACCGGTGGCTACACCTTC. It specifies CASSPMTGTTGGYTF.

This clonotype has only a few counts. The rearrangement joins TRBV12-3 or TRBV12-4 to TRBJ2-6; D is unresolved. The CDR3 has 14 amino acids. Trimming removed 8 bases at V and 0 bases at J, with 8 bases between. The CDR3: CASFSNSGANVLTF. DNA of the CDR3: TGTGCCAGCTTCAGCAACTCTGGGGCCAACGTCCTGACTTTC.

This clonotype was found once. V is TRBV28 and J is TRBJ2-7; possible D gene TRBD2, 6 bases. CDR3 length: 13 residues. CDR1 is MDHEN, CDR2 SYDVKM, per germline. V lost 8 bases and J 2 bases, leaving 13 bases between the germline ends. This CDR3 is CASHKGGTYEQYF. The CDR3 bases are TGTGCCAGCCATAAGGGAGGCACCTACGAGCAGTACTTC. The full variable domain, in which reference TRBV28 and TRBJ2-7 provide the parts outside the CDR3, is DVKVTQSSRYLVKRTGEKVFLECVQDMDHENMFWYRQDPGLGLRLIYFSYDVKMKEKGDIPEGYSVSREKKERFSLILESASTNQTSMYLCASHKGGTYEQYFGPGTRLTVT.

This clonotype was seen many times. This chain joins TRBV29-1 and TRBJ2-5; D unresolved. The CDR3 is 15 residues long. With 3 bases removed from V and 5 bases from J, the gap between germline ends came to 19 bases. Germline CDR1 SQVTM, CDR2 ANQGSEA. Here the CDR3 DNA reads TGCAGCGTTGAGAGAGTTGGCCCGGGCCCGGAGACCCAGTACTTC. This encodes CSVERVGPGPETQYF.

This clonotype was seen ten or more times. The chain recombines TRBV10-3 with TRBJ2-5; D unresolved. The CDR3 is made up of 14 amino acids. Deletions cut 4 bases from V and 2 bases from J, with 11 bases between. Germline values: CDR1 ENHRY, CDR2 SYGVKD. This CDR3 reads CAISGKGHQETQYF. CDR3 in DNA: TGTGCCATCAGTGGGAAGGGTCATCAAGAGACCCAGTACTTC.

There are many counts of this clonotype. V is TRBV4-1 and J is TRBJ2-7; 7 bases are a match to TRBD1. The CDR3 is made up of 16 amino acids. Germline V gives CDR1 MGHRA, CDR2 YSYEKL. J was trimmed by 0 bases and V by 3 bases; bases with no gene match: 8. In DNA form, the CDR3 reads TGCGCCAGCAGCCAGTCCCCGGGACAGTCCTCCTACGAGCAGTACTTC. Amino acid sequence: CASSQSPGQSSYEQYF.

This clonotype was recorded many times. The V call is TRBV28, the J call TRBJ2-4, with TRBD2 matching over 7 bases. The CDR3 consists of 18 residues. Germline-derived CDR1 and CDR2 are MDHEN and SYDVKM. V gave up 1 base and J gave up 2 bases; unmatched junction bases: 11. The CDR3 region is CASSLFSGAGSTKNIQYF. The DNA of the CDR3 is TGTGCCAGCAGTTTATTTAGCGGAGCGGGGAGTACCAAAAACATTCAGTACTTC.

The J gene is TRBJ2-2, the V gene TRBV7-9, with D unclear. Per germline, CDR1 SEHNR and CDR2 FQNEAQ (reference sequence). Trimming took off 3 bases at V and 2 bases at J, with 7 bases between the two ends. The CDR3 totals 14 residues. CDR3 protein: CASSFNRNTGELFF. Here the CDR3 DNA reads TGTGCCAGCAGCTTTAACAGAAACACCGGGGAGCTGTTTTTT. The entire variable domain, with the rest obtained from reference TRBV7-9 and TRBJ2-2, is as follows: DTGVSQNPRHKITKRGQNVTFRCDPISEHNRLYWYRQTLGQGPEFLTYFQNEAQLEKSRLLSDRFSAERPKGSFSTLEIQRTEQGDSAMYLCASSFNRNTGELFFGEGSRLTVL.

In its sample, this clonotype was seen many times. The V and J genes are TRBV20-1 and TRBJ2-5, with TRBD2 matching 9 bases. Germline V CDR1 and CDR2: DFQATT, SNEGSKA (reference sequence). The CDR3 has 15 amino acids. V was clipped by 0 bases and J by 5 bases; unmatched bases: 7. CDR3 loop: CSARDVAGVVETQYF. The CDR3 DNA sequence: TGCAGTGCTAGAGATGTAGCGGGAGTGGTGGAGACCCAGTACTTC.

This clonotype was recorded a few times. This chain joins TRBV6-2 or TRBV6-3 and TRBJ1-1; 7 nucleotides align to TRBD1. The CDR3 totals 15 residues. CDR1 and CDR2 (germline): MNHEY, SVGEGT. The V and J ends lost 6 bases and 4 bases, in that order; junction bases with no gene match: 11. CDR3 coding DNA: TGTGCCAGCAGACAACAGGACAGGATGACCACTGAAGCTTTCTTT. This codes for CASRQQDRMTTEAFF.

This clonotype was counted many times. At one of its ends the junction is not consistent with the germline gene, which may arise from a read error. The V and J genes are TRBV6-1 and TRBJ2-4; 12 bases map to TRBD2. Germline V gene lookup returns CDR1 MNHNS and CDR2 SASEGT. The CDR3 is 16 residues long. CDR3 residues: CASSRWTSGAKNIKYF. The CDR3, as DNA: TGTGCCAGCAGCCGGTGGACTAGCGGGGCCAAAAACATTAAGTACTTC.

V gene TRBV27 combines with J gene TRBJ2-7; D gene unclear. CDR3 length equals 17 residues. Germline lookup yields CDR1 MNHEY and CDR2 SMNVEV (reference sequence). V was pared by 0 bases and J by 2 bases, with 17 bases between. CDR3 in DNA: TGTGCCAGCAGTTTATCTGCCGACACCGGCCCAACCTACGAGCAGTACTTC. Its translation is CASSLSADTGPTYEQYF.

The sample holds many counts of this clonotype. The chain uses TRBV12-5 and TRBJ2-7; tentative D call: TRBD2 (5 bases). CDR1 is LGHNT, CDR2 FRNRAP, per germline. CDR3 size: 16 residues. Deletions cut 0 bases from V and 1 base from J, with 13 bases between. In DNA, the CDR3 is TGTGCTAGTGGTTTGGTAAACGGAGGCAGATCCTACGAGCAGTACTTC. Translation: CASGLVNGGRSYEQYF.

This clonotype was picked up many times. CDR3 bases: TGTGCCAGCAGTTACTACCGACCCCCTGTCTCCTACGAGCAGTACTTC. Protein product: CASSYYRPPVSYEQYF. V is TRBV6-5 and J is TRBJ2-7; D is undetermined. This CDR3 contains 16 residues. V was cut by 1 base and J by 0 bases, with 13 bases left in between. Germline CDR1 is MNHEY and CDR2 is SVGAGI.